A selection of T cell receptor beta chains follows, all from one sample in a study of CD8 T cells in Susac syndrome. Via MiXCR, TCRdb re-called the immunoSEQ multiplex PCR reads, giving one row per CDR3 protein. Of about 150,000 distinct CDR3 sequences in the sample, around 95% are singletons; the top ten hold over 0.12%. The sequenced sample consisted of CD8+ T cells from PBMCs. The receptors were gathered from a human donor with multiple sclerosis. Each CDR3 is given without its conserved first and last residue.

ASSPISTDTQY | TRBV12-3/TRBV12-4 | 11
ASSPPVRTGGRETQY | TRBV7-9 | 15
ASSQGNRKNTEAF | TRBV4-1 | 13
ASRPDRASGANVLT | TRBV19 | 14
ASSAKDEQF | TRBV9 | 9
ASSTLALGETQY | TRBV28 | 12
ASSSPDRGALETQY | TRBV5-1 | 14
ASSDVLGFTGELF | TRBV2 | 13
ASSQDPFGQGIGGLF | TRBV3-1 | 15
SVYWTDTDTQY | TRBV29-1 | 11
SAPDNYYGYT | TRBV20-1 | 10
ASSPQPGTEAF | TRBV3-1 | 11
ASSLGSGGLEQY | TRBV7-9 | 12
ASSLTNYEQY | TRBV12-3/TRBV12-4 | 10
SAPDPYASYNYGYT | TRBV20-1 | 14
ASSTFGLRSYNEQF | TRBV7-8 | 14
AWSVRAVDGAF | TRBV30 | 11
ASSPSNLAGDGDTQY | TRBV3-1 | 15
ASSLSEAF | TRBV12-3/TRBV12-4 | 8
ASSKRPEAF | TRBV7-2 | 9
ASSDRADTQY | TRBV7-9 | 10